The clone carrying this TCR beta chain was counted ten times or more. Described time point: patch test 1, 2 weeks after DPC sensitization. Treatment given: therapeutic diphenylcyclopropenone sensitization with weekly scalp DPC. At every patch-test visit, blood was drawn before the patch test was applied. Germline V gene data show CDR1 as SGHRS and CDR2 as YFSETQ. Trimming removed 0 bases at V and 7 bases at J, with 19 bases between. The CDR3 contains 16 residues. Within the library, unique molecular identifiers were attached to each individual cDNA molecule. MiXCR was run by TCRdb on the RACE reads, yielding one entry per CDR3 protein. Of about 380,000 distinct CDR3 sequences listed, about 4.8% are singletons. This specimen comes from a study of human T cells and chemical hapten exposure. Study details: During the approximately 24-week study period, patients had diphenylcyclopropenone applied to the scalp every week.

The receptor was isolated from a woman aged 50 to 60 with alopecia areata. Some clones in this sample may be carry-over from other donors' samples. The sample was whole blood, taken in connection with sensitization to the hapten diphenylcyclopropenone (DPC). This chain connects TRBV5-1 to TRBJ2-5; D is perhaps TRBD1 or TRBD2 (5 bases each). The CDR3 sequence: CASSLGVDPGRGTQYF. The CDR3 coding sequence is TGCGCCAGCAGCTTGGGCGTTGACCCGGGAAGGGGGACCCAGTACTTC.